This T cell receptor (beta chain) stems from a study of regulatory T cells in long-lasting Graves disease. Time point denoted: persistent/refractory GD, antithyroid drugs over 5 years with positive TRAb. From RNA extracted from PBMCs, the TCR library was made. Libraries of TCR beta came from iRepertoire HTBI primers plus Arm-PCR of CDR3 regions. TCRdb reprocessed the multiplex PCR reads with MiXCR, giving one entry per CDR3 protein. Here the sample spans a few hundred thousand distinct CDR3 sequences, roughly a fifth being singletons. At least ten counts were recorded for this clonotype. Germline-derived CDR1 and CDR2 are SGHVS and FQNEAQ. The CDR3 runs 20 residues. V gave up 2 bases and J gave up 3 bases, with 25 bases separating them.

J is TRBJ1-4 and V is TRBV7-8; no definite D call. Sequenced here: peripheral blood mononuclear cells (PBMCs), sampled when the disease was refractory, from a patient treated with antithyroid drugs. The TCR comes from a female donor with Graves disease. The CDR3 region is CASSLLKTQEPRSSNEKLFF. CDR3 coding DNA: TGTGCCAGCAGCTTATTGAAGACGCAGGAGCCACGCTCCTCTAATGAAAAACTGTTTTTT.